These 4 T cell receptor beta chains share one sample of origin, sequenced in a study of graft-versus-host responses after intestinal transplantation. Investigators plated roughly 200,000 CFSE-labeled responder cells together with roughly 200,000 irradiated stimulator cells labeled with violet dye. Profiled with immunoSEQ multiplex PCR; TCRdb holds only in-frame clones, not every one. The table records around 1,600 clones, 65% of them present only once. Sequenced here: alloreactive CD8+ T cells from a mixed lymphocyte reaction culture, sampled before transplantation. Subset meaning: CFSE-low proliferating T cells sorted from roughly six-day pre-transplant mixed lymphocyte reaction (GvH or HvG direction). The receptor source for this set is a human patient who was an organ donor for intestinal transplantation.

This clone was observed once. The chain combines TRBV28 with TRBJ2-2, with D possibly TRBD1 on 5 matching bases. V was shortened by 8 bases and J by 4 bases, with 20 bases between the two germline ends. This CDR3 has 16 amino acids. From germline, CDR1 is MDHEN and CDR2 SYDVKM. The CDR3 DNA sequence: TGTGCCAGCGGCGGCATGGGAACAAGGGGCACCGGGGAGCTGTTTTTT. Translation gives CASGGMGTRGTGELFF. The variable domain in full, completed from reference TRBV28 and TRBJ2-2, reads DVKVTQSSRYLVKRTGEKVFLECVQDMDHENMFWYRQDPGLGLRLIYFSYDVKMKEKGDIPEGYSVSREKKERFSLILESASTNQTSMYLCASGGMGTRGTGELFFGEGSRLTVL.

The CDR3 sequence is CASSSDGTSGETQYF. The DNA of the CDR3 is TGTGCCAGCAGCTCAGACGGGACCTCGGGAGAGACCCAGTACTTC. This rearrangement joins TRBV11-3 to TRBJ2-5; D assignment may be TRBD1 or TRBD2 (5 bases each). This CDR3 spans 15 amino acids. V lost 4 bases to trimming and J lost 4 bases, with 16 bases between them. CDR1 and CDR2 (germline): SGHNT, YENEEA. Drawing the rest from reference TRBV11-3 and TRBJ2-5, the complete variable domain is EAGVVQSPRYKIIEKKQPVAFWCNPISGHNTLYWYLQNLGQGPELLIRYENEEAVDDSQLPKDRFSAERLKGVDSTLKIQPAELGDSAVYLCASSSDGTSGETQYFGPGTRLLVL.

This clone came up a few times. The gene calls are TRBV27 and TRBJ1-5; D is undetermined. Trimming cost V 2 bases and J 4 bases, with 6 bases left between them. CDR3 length: 13 amino acids. From germline, CDR1 is MNHEY and CDR2 SMNVEV (reference sequence). Here the CDR3 reads CASSLAGNQPQHF. CDR3 DNA: TGTGCCAGCAGTTTAGCGGGGAATCAGCCCCAGCATTTT.

This sequence joins TRBV5-1 and TRBJ1-1; D ambiguous. CDR1 is SGHRS and CDR2 is YFSETQ in the germline V gene. The CDR3 contains 14 residues. V was cut by 0 bases and J by 3 bases, with 9 bases left in between. CDR3 DNA sequence: TGCGCCAGCAGCTTGGGGGTTCTGGACACTGAAGCTTTCTTT. This gives the protein CASSLGVLDTEAFF.